This T cell receptor beta chain derives from a study of shared clonotypes between healthy human individuals. Whole-study findings and limits: Non-shared clonotypes had lower generation probabilities than those shared by all four donors.

Turning to this clone: The antigen is unknown.

The assay was run at deep level. It was across several immunoSEQ plates that each subset's genomic DNA was evenly split. Profiled with immunoSEQ multiplex PCR; TCRdb holds only in-frame clones, not every one. Altogether 1.6 million or so clones are present, roughly 96% being singletons, with the ten largest covering more than 0.9%. The CDR3 has 16 amino acids. CDR1 SGHTS and CDR2 YDEGEE come from the germline V gene. V lost 4 bases to trimming and J lost 9 bases; unmatched junction nucleotides: 10. Material for sequencing was naive CD4+ T cells sorted from blood. Subset given: CD45RA+ positively selected. The TCR was taken from a man aged 30 to 45 in good health. The chain has TRBV5-8 and TRBJ2-1; TRBD2 matches at 13 bases. CDR3: CASSRAGTSGVGEQFF. The CDR3 nucleotides are TGTGCCAGCAGCCGAGCCGGGACTAGCGGGGTCGGTGAGCAGTTCTTC.